A selection of T cell receptor beta chains follows, all from one sample in a study of tissue T cells after allogeneic stem cell transplantation. Method: immunoSEQ multiplex PCR; TCRdb's copy keeps in-frame clones and lacks some. The sample consists of roughly 10,000 clones, roughly 60% of them appearing once. This sample comprised tissue from the jejunum, obtained at autopsy. The receptors derive from a woman between 18 and 50 years old with breast cancer. Both conserved end residues are part of each CDR3. The order of the fields is J gene, D gene, V gene, clone size, CDR3 protein, CDR3 DNA. The D gene is left open where the match is weak. Rows give clone size only sometimes, using once, few, many, or a class for an expanded clone.

J gene: TRBJ1-3; D gene: -; V gene: TRBV30; clone size: -; CDR3 protein: CASNSGSSGNTIYF; CDR3 DNA: TGTGCCTCCAATTCGGGGTCCTCTGGAAACACCATATATTTT
J gene: TRBJ2-7; D gene: -; V gene: TRBV6-4; clone size: -; CDR3 protein: CASSDPSAGVSYEQYF; CDR3 DNA: TGTGCCAGCAGTGACCCCTCTGCAGGTGTCTCCTACGAGCAGTACTTC
J gene: TRBJ1-2; D gene: -; V gene: TRBV2; clone size: -; CDR3 protein: CASGGSYYGYTF; CDR3 DNA: TGTGCCAGCGGGGGATCCTACTATGGCTACACCTTC
J gene: TRBJ2-4; D gene: -; V gene: TRBV11-3; clone size: once; CDR3 protein: CASSPSSGPKNIQYF; CDR3 DNA: TGTGCCAGCAGCCCCTCCTCGGGGCCTAAAAACATTCAGTACTTC
J gene: TRBJ1-6; D gene: TRBD1; V gene: TRBV6-5; clone size: -; CDR3 protein: CASGLTGGSPLHF; CDR3 DNA: TGTGCCAGCGGATTGACAGGGGGATCACCCCTCCACTTT
J gene: TRBJ1-1; D gene: -; V gene: TRBV14; clone size: -; CDR3 protein: CASSQGPPRGTEAFF; CDR3 DNA: TGTGCCAGCAGCCAAGGACCCCCTCGGGGCACTGAAGCTTTCTTT
J gene: TRBJ1-4; D gene: TRBD1; V gene: TRBV14; clone size: -; CDR3 protein: CASSQERGQLFF; CDR3 DNA: TGTGCCAGCAGCCAAGAAAGGGGGCAACTGTTTTTT
J gene: TRBJ2-7; D gene: -; V gene: TRBV18; clone size: few; CDR3 protein: CASVIGSGSEQYF; CDR3 DNA: TGTGCCAGCGTTATCGGATCGGGGTCCGAGCAGTACTTC
J gene: TRBJ2-3; D gene: TRBD2; V gene: TRBV4-1; clone size: -; CDR3 protein: CASSQLTSGSADTQYF; CDR3 DNA: TGCGCCAGCAGCCAGCTGACTAGCGGGAGTGCGGATACGCAGTATTTT
J gene: TRBJ2-7; D gene: TRBD1; V gene: TRBV19; clone size: -; CDR3 protein: CASSERDSSYEQYF; CDR3 DNA: TGTGCCAGTAGCGAAAGGGACAGCTCCTACGAGCAGTACTTC
J gene: TRBJ2-7; D gene: -; V gene: TRBV5-1; clone size: -; CDR3 protein: CASSRVGSSYEQYF; CDR3 DNA: TGCGCCAGCAGCAGGGTGGGTTCTTCCTACGAGCAGTACTTC
J gene: TRBJ1-1; D gene: -; V gene: TRBV27; clone size: -; CDR3 protein: CASRPSGTETEAFF; CDR3 DNA: TGTGCCAGCAGACCGAGCGGGACGGAGACTGAAGCTTTCTTT
J gene: TRBJ2-1; D gene: -; V gene: TRBV11-2; clone size: -; CDR3 protein: CASSFSLDEQFF; CDR3 DNA: TGTGCCAGCAGCTTTAGTCTGGATGAGCAGTTCTTC
J gene: TRBJ2-1; D gene: -; V gene: TRBV19; clone size: -; CDR3 protein: CASRPGVLDEQFF; CDR3 DNA: TGTGCCAGTCGGCCGGGGGTGCTCGATGAGCAGTTCTTC
J gene: TRBJ2-3; D gene: -; V gene: TRBV4-3; clone size: few; CDR3 protein: CASSQERARGTDTQYF; CDR3 DNA: TGCGCCAGCAGCCAAGAAAGAGCCAGGGGCACAGATACGCAGTATTTT